This T cell receptor (beta chain) was documented in a study of identifying expanded T cells in peripheral blood. CDR3 size: 13 residues. Between the trimmed V and J ends, which lost 6 bases and 6 bases, there was a span of 11 bases. Germline CDR1 is SNHLY and CDR2 is FYNNEI. Assay used: immunoSEQ multiplex PCR; TCRdb lists only in-frame clones, some missing. The table lists tens of thousands of clones, 70% to 90% of them singletons. The sequence was obtained from a person aged 18 to 75 in good health. Source material: blood. The chain carries TRBV2 and TRBJ2-2; the D is unclear. The DNA of the CDR3 is TGTGCCAGCAGGGCCCCTGGCCCCGGGGAGCTGTTTTTT. This codes for CASRAPGPGELFF.